The sequence of this T cell receptor (beta chain) was determined in a study of regulatory T cells in long-lasting Graves disease. Study results and limitations: Persistent Graves' patients showed less TCR diversity than newly diagnosed ones. Having few samples may have compromised the accuracy. There were preferences for TRBV28, TRBJ1-2 and TRBJ2-5 in persistent disease.

This CDR3 comprises 14 residues. Trimming cost V 5 bases and J 6 bases; bases outside gene matches: 6. Germline loops: CDR1 SNHLY, CDR2 FYNNEI. Libraries of TCR beta came from iRepertoire HTBI primers plus Arm-PCR of CDR3 regions. TCRdb independently ran MiXCR on the multiplex PCR reads; one entry per CDR3 protein. Of about 310,000 distinct CDR3 sequences in the sample, roughly 18% were seen once. Time point denoted: newly diagnosed GD, antithyroid drugs for less than 3 months. There was RNA extracted from PBMCs, and the TCR library was made from it. Xi'an, China, was home to the endocrinology department that provided patients. A remark on this clonotype: Its antigen remains unidentified.

This specimen was peripheral blood mononuclear cells (PBMCs), taken at new diagnosis, from a patient treated with antithyroid drugs. The source of this sequence is a female donor with Graves disease. This chain uses TRBV2 with TRBJ2-4; 8 bases map to TRBD1. CDR3 sequence: CASSTRTGRNIQYF. The CDR3 bases are TGTGCCAGCAGTACTCGGACAGGGAGAAACATTCAGTACTTC.